This TCR beta chain appears in the sequencing data of a study of blood T cells in healthy people across ages. The study's findings and limits: Both naive CD4+ cell counts and diversity were greater in long-lived donors than in aged donors. A roughly linear age-dependent decrease characterized TCR beta diversity per million T cells. Unsorted PBMCs blocked a conclusive comparison of naive and antigen-experienced cells.

PCR was performed a second time for about 6 to 12 cycles using a sample-barcoded 5' primer and a J-beta primer mix. TCRdb itself ran the 5' RACE reads through MiXCR, one entry per CDR3 protein. Seen here are 750,000 to 950,000 distinct CDR3 sequences, 50% to 65% observed once, and the top ten hold approximately 40%. Looked up from germline, CDR1 is MNHEY and CDR2 is SMNVEV (reference sequence). The CDR3 runs to 19 residues. The V end lost 2 bases, the J end lost 1 base, and 21 bases lay between the germline ends. This clonotype was detected only a few times. Its specificity is not known. The J gene is TRBJ1-5, the V gene TRBV27, with D possibly TRBD1 on 5 matching bases. The specimen was blood. The receptor was isolated from a man at least 80 years old in good health. The CDR3 DNA reads TGTGCCAGCAGTTTAAGCGGACGGGGCCTTATAGGGAGCAATCAGCCCCAGCATTTT. Its translation: CASSLSGRGLIGSNQPQHF.